The 6 T cell receptor beta chains below were found in one sample sequenced in a study of T cell responses to AZD1222 COVID-19 vaccine. Assay: immunoSEQ multiplex PCR; the TCRdb copy retains only in-frame clones and omits some. The data contain more than 110,000 clones, 75% to 95% of them singletons. The source material was peripheral blood, sampled on day 0 of AZD1222 vaccination. Every receptor here comes from an adult in good health.

This chain joins TRBV6-2 or TRBV6-3 and TRBJ1-2, with D unresolved. Trimming stripped 6 bases from V and 1 base from J, with 21 bases between. The CDR3 is made up of 17 amino acids. Germline V gene lookup returns CDR1 MNHEY and CDR2 SVGEGT. The CDR3 nucleotides are TGTGCCAGCAGCCCGCATATTGGGCAGAGCTATAACTATGGCTACACCTTC. It encodes CASSPHIGQSYNYGYTF.

The rearrangement uses TRBV24-1 and TRBJ1-2; no definite D call. CDR1 and CDR2 (germline): KGHDR, SFDVKD. The CDR3 covers 14 residues. V lost 1 base, J lost 6 bases, and 11 bases lay in between. CDR3 amino acids: CATSDFPRVDGYTF. CDR3 sequence (DNA): TGTGCCACCAGTGATTTCCCTCGGGTCGATGGCTACACCTTC.

The V and J genes are TRBV7-3 and TRBJ2-6; no reliable D call. Germline V gene lookup returns CDR1 SGHTA and CDR2 FQGTGA. The CDR3 is 10 amino acids. The CDR3 protein is CVGPPNVLTF. The CDR3 DNA is TGTGTAGGCCCGCCCAACGTCCTGACTTTC.

The chain's CDR3 is CASRPSGSHSGNTIYF. The CDR3 coding sequence is TGTGCCAGCAGACCCTCAGGTTCCCACTCTGGAAACACCATATATTTT. The chain has TRBV28 and TRBJ1-3; no firm D call. The CDR3 contains 16 residues. Germline assignment: CDR1 MDHEN and CDR2 SYDVKM. V was trimmed by 6 bases and J by 0 bases, leaving 15 bases between them.

This chain uses TRBV5-4 with TRBJ1-2; 7 bases are a match to TRBD1. CDR3 length: 13 residues. Germline V lookup: CDR1 SGHNT, CDR2 YYREEE (reference sequence). V lost 5 bases and J lost 7; bases outside the gene matches: 8. CDR3 loop: CASSPRGLGGYTF. Written as DNA, the CDR3 is TGTGCCAGCAGTCCAAGGGGGCTTGGTGGCTACACCTTC.

This chain links TRBV28 with TRBJ1-2; D is perhaps TRBD1 (5 bases). This CDR3 region has 15 residues. V was clipped by 3 bases and J by 4 bases, with 15 bases between them. Germline V gives CDR1 MDHEN, CDR2 SYDVKM. DNA of the CDR3: TGTGCCAGCAGTTTGTTTTTCGACAGCCCCTATGGCTACACCTTC. It is translated as CASSLFFDSPYGYTF.